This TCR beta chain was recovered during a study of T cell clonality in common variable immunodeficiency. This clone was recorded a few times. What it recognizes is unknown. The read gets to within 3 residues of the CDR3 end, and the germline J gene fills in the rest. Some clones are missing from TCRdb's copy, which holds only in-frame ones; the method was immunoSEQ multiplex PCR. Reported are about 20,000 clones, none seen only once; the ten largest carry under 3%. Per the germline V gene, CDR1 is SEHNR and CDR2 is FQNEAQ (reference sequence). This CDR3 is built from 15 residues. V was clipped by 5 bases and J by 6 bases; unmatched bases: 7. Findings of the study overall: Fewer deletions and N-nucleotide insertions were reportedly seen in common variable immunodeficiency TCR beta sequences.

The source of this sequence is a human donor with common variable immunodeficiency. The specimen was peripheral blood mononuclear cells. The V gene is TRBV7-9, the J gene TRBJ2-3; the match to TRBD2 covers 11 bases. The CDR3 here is CASSATSGSADTQYF. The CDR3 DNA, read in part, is TGTGCCAGCAGCGCCACTAGCGGGAGTGCGGATACG.